The rows below give T cell receptor beta chains drawn from one sample of a study of cytomegalovirus exposure and HLA in healthy donors. Libraries were prepared by immunoSEQ multiplex PCR; TCRdb keeps only in-frame clonotypes and omits some of them. The sample consists of under 300,000 clones, roughly 85% of them appearing once. Sequencing was performed on PBMCs. The source is a young woman in good health and CMV-seronegative. The CDR3 runs from the conserved cysteine through the conserved F or W. A D gene is named only where the DNA matches it firmly. Clone size is not always given. Where it is, it says once, few, many or a class for expanded clones.

CDR3	DNA	V	J	D	size
CASSILAGGPDEQYF	TGTGCCAGCAGCATACTAGCGGGAGGGCCCGACGAGCAGTACTTC	TRBV7-9	TRBJ2-7	TRBD2	NA
CASSYYRVNTGELFF	TGTGCCAGCAGTTATTACAGGGTAAACACCGGGGAGCTGTTTTTT	TRBV6-5	TRBJ2-2	NA	NA
CASSPSGSTDTQYF	TGTGCCAGCAGCCCTAGCGGAAGCACAGATACGCAGTATTTT	TRBV6-5	TRBJ2-3	TRBD2	NA
CASSPYEGRPHYEQYF	TGCGCCAGCAGCCCCTACGAGGGAAGGCCCCACTACGAGCAGTACTTC	TRBV5-1	TRBJ2-7	NA	few
CASSLESWGENTEAFF	TGTGCCAGCAGCTTAGAGTCTTGGGGAGAGAACACTGAAGCTTTCTTT	TRBV7-6	TRBJ1-1	NA	once
CASSLGRADYGYTF	TGCGCCAGCAGCTTGGGCAGGGCGGACTATGGCTACACCTTC	TRBV5-1	TRBJ1-2	NA	NA
CAISDPRQGPAGSYEQYF	TGTGCCATCAGTGACCCGAGACAGGGGCCTGCGGGCTCCTACGAGCAGTACTTC	TRBV10-3	TRBJ2-7	TRBD1	NA
CASSLAKRTNEQFF	TGTGCCAGCAGCTTAGCGAAGCGGACCAATGAGCAGTTCTTC	TRBV7-2	TRBJ2-1	NA	NA
CASSRLDGGELFF	TGTGCCAGCAGCCGCTTAGATGGCGGGGAGCTGTTTTTT	TRBV11-3	TRBJ2-2	NA	NA
CASSMSSLASGSYEQYF	TGTGCCAGTAGTATGTCGAGTTTGGCTAGCGGCTCCTACGAGCAGTACTTC	TRBV19	TRBJ2-7	TRBD2	NA
CASSPRTATHSYGYTF	TGCGCCAGCAGTCCCCGGACAGCAACCCACTCATATGGCTACACCTTC	TRBV23-1	TRBJ1-2	NA	NA
CASSTSGQGNYGYTF	TGTGCCAGCAGTACCTCGGGACAGGGGAACTATGGCTACACCTTC	TRBV2	TRBJ1-2	TRBD1	NA
CASSEAGQGGYEQYF	TGTGCCAGCAGTGAAGCGGGACAGGGTGGTTACGAGCAGTACTTC	TRBV6-1	TRBJ2-7	TRBD1	once
CASSLTPGAEAFF	TGTGCCAGCAGTTTAACCCCAGGGGCTGAAGCTTTCTTT	TRBV28	TRBJ1-1	NA	NA
CASSRGAGRGRDLINEQFF	TGTGCCAGCAGCAGAGGGGCCGGCAGGGGAAGGGATCTGATCAATGAGCAGTTCTTC	TRBV27	TRBJ2-1	NA	NA
CASSPLLAGGSQETQYF	TGTGCCAGCTCACCACTTCTAGCGGGGGGGTCACAAGAGACCCAGTACTTC	TRBV18	TRBJ2-5	TRBD2	NA
CASSPREGRTEAFF	TGTGCCAGCAGCCCCCGGGAAGGGAGGACTGAAGCTTTCTTT	TRBV21-1	TRBJ1-1	NA	NA
CASSLDSTSGNTGELFF	TGCGCCAGCAGCCTTGACTCGACTAGCGGCAACACCGGGGAGCTGTTTTTT	TRBV4-1	TRBJ2-2	TRBD2	NA
CASSPGTTYEQYF	TGTGCCAGCAGTCCCGGGACTACCTACGAGCAGTACTTC	TRBV6-5	TRBJ2-7	TRBD2	NA
CASSQATSLAEQYF	TGCGCCAGCAGCCAAGCAACCTCTTTAGCGGAGCAGTACTTC	TRBV4-1	TRBJ2-7	NA	NA
CASSPDRIYGYTF	TGTGCCAGCAGCCCGGACAGAATCTATGGCTACACCTTC	TRBV11-2	TRBJ1-2	NA	few
CASKVTGVSTDTQYF	TGCGCCAGCAAGGTGACAGGTGTTAGCACAGATACGCAGTATTTT	TRBV5-1	TRBJ2-3	NA	NA
CASSPRGESYGYTF	TGTGCCAGCAGCCCGCGGGGGGAGTCCTATGGCTACACCTTC	TRBV5-4	TRBJ1-2	NA	few
CSVAGLAASSYNEQFF	TGCAGCGTGGCTGGACTAGCGGCGAGCTCCTACAATGAGCAGTTCTTC	TRBV29-1	TRBJ2-1	TRBD2	NA
CASSFTPNTEAFF	TGTGCCAGCAGTTTCACTCCGAACACTGAAGCTTTCTTT	TRBV28	TRBJ1-1	NA	few
CASSYGGVAYEQYF	TGTGCCAGCAGTTACGGAGGGGTAGCCTACGAGCAGTACTTC	TRBV6-5	TRBJ2-7	NA	NA
CASSRGGVGPDTQYF	TGTGCCAGCTCACGCGGCGGGGTTGGTCCAGATACGCAGTATTTT	TRBV18	TRBJ2-3	NA	NA
CASSVDTGYTF	TGTGCCAGCAGTGTAGACACTGGCTACACCTTC	TRBV28	TRBJ1-2	NA	few
CASSQQFLTGPLGGQFF	TGCGCCAGCAGCCAACAGTTTCTTACAGGGCCCTTAGGGGGGCAGTTCTTC	TRBV4-1	TRBJ2-1	NA	NA
CASSQEREYANYGYTF	TGCGCCAGCAGCCAAGAAAGGGAGTATGCTAACTATGGCTACACCTTC	TRBV4-1	TRBJ1-2	NA	NA
CASSDSRAGGDTQYF	TGTGCCAGCAGTGATTCGCGCGCGGGGGGGGATACGCAGTATTTT	TRBV25-1	TRBJ2-3	TRBD2	NA
CASSPTQGKLDYGYTF	TGTGCCAGCAGTCCCACACAGGGAAAGTTGGACTATGGCTACACCTTC	TRBV27	TRBJ1-2	NA	NA
CASSKMGQGANSPLHF	TGTGCCAGCAGCAAGATGGGACAGGGGGCCAATTCACCCCTCCACTTT	TRBV5-6	TRBJ1-6	TRBD1	few
CSVALRQGTGTGELFF	TGCAGCGTCGCCCTGCGGCAGGGCACAGGAACCGGGGAGCTGTTTTTT	TRBV29-1	TRBJ2-2	NA	NA
CASSLGQGRSTEAFF	TGTGCCAGCAGCTTAGGACAGGGTCGATCCACTGAAGCTTTCTTT	TRBV5-4	TRBJ1-1	TRBD1	NA
CAISGDEGGTDTQYF	TGTGCCATCAGTGGAGACGAAGGGGGCACAGATACGCAGTATTTT	TRBV10-3	TRBJ2-3	NA	NA
CASSYSLGGTYGYTF	TGTGCCAGCAGTTACTCCCTGGGGGGAACTTATGGCTACACCTTC	TRBV6-5	TRBJ1-2	NA	NA
CASSYLQGDGYTF	TGTGCCAGCAGTTACTTACAGGGTGATGGCTACACCTTC	TRBV28	TRBJ1-2	NA	NA
CASSTPDRAHEQYF	TGTGCCAGTAGTACACCCGACAGGGCCCACGAGCAGTACTTC	TRBV19	TRBJ2-7	TRBD1	NA
CASSQDSYEQYF	TGTGCCAGCAGCCAGGACAGCTACGAGCAGTACTTC	TRBV7-8	TRBJ2-7	NA	NA
CASTEFSTNEKLFF	TGTGCCTCCACAGAGTTTTCAACTAATGAAAAACTGTTTTTT	TRBV30	TRBJ1-4	NA	NA
CASSHLSTKGKTQYF	TGTGCCAGCAGCCATCTCTCTACGAAGGGGAAGACCCAGTACTTC	TRBV13	TRBJ2-5	NA	once
CASSSGQGADTGELFF	TGTGCCAGCTCATCTGGACAGGGGGCGGACACCGGGGAGCTGTTTTTT	TRBV18	TRBJ2-2	TRBD1	few
CASSETGTGRDEQYF	TGTGCCAGCAGTGAGACCGGGACAGGGAGAGACGAGCAGTACTTC	TRBV6-1	TRBJ2-7	TRBD1	NA
CASSPRGSYNSPLHF	TGTGCCAGCAGCCCCCGGGGCTCCTATAATTCACCCCTCCACTTT	TRBV6-6	TRBJ1-6	NA	NA
CASSSYKGQGFLAKNIQYF	TGTGCCAGCAGCTCATATAAGGGACAGGGATTTCTAGCCAAAAACATTCAGTACTTC	TRBV7-2	TRBJ2-4	TRBD1	once